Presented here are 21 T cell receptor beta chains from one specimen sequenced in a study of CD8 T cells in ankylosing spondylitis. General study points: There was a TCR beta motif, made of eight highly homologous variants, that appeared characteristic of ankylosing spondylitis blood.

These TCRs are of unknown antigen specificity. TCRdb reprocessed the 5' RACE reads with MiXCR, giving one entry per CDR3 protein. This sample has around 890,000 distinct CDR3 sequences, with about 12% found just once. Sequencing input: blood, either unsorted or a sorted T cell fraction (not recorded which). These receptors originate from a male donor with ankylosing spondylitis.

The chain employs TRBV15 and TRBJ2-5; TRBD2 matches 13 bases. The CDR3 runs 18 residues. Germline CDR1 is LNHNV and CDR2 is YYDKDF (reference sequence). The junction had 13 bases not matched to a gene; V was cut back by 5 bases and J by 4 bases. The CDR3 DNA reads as TGTGCCACCAGCCAGATCGGCGGACTAGCGGGAGTTTTAGAGACCCAGTACTTC. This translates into CATSQIGGLAGVLETQYF.

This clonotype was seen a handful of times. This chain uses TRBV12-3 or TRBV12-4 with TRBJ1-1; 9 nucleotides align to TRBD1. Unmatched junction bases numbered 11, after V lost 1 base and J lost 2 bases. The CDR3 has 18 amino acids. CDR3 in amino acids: CASSLGLWGQGVNTEAFF. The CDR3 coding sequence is TGTGCCAGCAGTTTAGGTCTGTGGGGACAGGGAGTTAACACTGAAGCTTTCTTT.

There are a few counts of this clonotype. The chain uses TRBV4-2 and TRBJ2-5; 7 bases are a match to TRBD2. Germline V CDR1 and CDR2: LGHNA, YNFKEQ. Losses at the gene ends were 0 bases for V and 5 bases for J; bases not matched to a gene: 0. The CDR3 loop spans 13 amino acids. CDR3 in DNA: TGTGCCAGCAGCCAAGAACTAGCGGAGACCCAGTACTTC. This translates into CASSQELAETQYF.

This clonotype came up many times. The CDR3 loop reads CASSLDGVGYTF. CDR3 sequence (DNA): TGTGCCAGCAGCTTAGATGGGGTAGGCTACACCTTC. The rearrangement links TRBV7-6 to TRBJ1-2; D unclear. This CDR3 spans 12 amino acids. V gave up 1 base and J gave up 8 bases, with 8 bases separating them. The germline V gene has CDR1 SGHVS and CDR2 FNYEAQ.

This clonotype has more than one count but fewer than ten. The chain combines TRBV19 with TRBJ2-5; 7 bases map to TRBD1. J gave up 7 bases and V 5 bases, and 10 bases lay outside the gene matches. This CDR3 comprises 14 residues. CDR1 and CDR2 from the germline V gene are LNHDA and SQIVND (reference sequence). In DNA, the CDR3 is TGTGCCAGTAGTCCCCGGACAGGAGTCGGGACCCAGTACTTC. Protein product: CASSPRTGVGTQYF.

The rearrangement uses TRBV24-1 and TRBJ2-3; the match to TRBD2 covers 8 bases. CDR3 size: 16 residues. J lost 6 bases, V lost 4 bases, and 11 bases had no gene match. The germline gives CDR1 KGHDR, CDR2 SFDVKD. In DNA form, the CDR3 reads TGTGCCACCAGTGACGCCTTAGCGGGACACGGGGATACGCAGTATTTT. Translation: CATSDALAGHGDTQYF.

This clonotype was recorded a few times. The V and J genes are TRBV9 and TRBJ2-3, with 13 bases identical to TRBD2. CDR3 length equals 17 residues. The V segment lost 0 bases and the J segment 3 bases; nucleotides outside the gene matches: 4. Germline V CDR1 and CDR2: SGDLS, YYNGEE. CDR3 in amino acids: CASSVAGTSGITDTQYF. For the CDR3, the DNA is TGTGCCAGCAGCGTAGCCGGGACTAGCGGGATTACAGATACGCAGTATTTT.

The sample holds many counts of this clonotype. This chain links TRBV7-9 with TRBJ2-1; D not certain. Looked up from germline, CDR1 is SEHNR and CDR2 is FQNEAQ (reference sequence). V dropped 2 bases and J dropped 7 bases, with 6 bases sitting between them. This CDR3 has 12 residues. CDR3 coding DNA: TGTGCCAGCAGCTTACGAGGAAATGAGCAGTTCTTC. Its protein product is CASSLRGNEQFF. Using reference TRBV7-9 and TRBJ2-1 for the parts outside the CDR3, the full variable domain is DTGVSQNPRHKITKRGQNVTFRCDPISEHNRLYWYRQTLGQGPEFLTYFQNEAQLEKSRLLSDRFSAERPKGSFSTLEIQRTEQGDSAMYLCASSLRGNEQFFGPGTRLTVL.

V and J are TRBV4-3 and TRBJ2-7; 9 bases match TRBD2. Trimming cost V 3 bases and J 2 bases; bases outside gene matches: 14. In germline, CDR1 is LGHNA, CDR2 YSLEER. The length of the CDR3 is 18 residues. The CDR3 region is CASSQAKLVAGAPYEQYF. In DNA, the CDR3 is TGCGCCAGCAGCCAGGCTAAACTCGTAGCGGGGGCCCCCTACGAGCAGTACTTC.

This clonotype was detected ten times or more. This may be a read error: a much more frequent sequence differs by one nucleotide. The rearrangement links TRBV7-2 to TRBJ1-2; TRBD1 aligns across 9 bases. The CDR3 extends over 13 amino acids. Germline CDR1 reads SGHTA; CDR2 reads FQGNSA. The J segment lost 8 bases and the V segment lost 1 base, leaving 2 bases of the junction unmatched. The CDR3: CASSLGTGEGYTF. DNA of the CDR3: TGTGCCAGCAGCTTAGGGACAGGGGAAGGCTACACCTTC.

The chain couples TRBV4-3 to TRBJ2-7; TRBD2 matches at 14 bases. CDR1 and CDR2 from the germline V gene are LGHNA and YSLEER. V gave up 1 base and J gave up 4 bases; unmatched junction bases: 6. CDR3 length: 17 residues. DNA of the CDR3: TGCGCCAGCAGCCAAGGGGGACTAGCGGGAGAAGTATACGAGCAGTACTTC. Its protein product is CASSQGGLAGEVYEQYF.

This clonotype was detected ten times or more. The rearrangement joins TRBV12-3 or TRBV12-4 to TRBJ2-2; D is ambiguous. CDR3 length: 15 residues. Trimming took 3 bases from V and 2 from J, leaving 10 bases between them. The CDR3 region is CASSLQAINTGELFF. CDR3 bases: TGTGCCAGCAGTTTGCAGGCCATCAACACCGGGGAGCTGTTTTTT.

CDR3 in DNA: TGCGCCAGCAGCCAAGTTCTGACAGGGGACGAAAAACTGTTTTTT. Its protein is CASSQVLTGDEKLFF. The chain is built from TRBV4-3 and TRBJ1-4, with 8 bases identical to TRBD1. The CDR3 runs to 15 residues. Looked up from germline, CDR1 is LGHNA and CDR2 is YSLEER. J gave up 8 bases and V 1 base, and 6 bases lay outside the gene matches.

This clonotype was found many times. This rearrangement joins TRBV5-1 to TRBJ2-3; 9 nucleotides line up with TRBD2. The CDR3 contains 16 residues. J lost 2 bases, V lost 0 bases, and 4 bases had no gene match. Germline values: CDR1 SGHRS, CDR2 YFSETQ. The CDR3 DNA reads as TGCGCCAGCAGCTTGGCACTAGCGGGTTCCACAGATACGCAGTATTTT. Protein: CASSLALAGSTDTQYF. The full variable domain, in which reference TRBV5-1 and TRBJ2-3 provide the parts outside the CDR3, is KAGVTQTPRYLIKTRGQQVTLSCSPISGHRSVSWYQQTPGQGLQFLFEYFSETQRNKGNFPGRFSGRQFSNSRSEMNVSTLELGDSALYLCASSLALAGSTDTQYFGPGTRLTVL.

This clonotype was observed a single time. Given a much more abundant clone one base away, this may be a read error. The CDR3 region is CSVEKGNPDTQYF. The CDR3 DNA reads TGCAGCGTTGAAAAGGGGAACCCAGATACGCAGTATTTT. J is TRBJ2-3 and V is TRBV29-1; possibly TRBD1 for D (5 bases). CDR1 SQVTM and CDR2 ANQGSEA come from the germline V gene. The length of the CDR3 is 13 residues. Trimming removed 2 bases from V and 4 bases from J, with 10 bases in between.

CDR3 sequence: CATPVRQGRFSGANVLTF. The CDR3 region has the DNA TGTGCCACTCCGGTGCGACAGGGGAGGTTTTCTGGGGCCAACGTCCTGACTTTC. The chain couples TRBV10-3 to TRBJ2-6, with 8 bases fitting TRBD1. The V segment lost 10 bases and the J segment 1 base; nucleotides outside the gene matches: 15. The germline gives CDR1 ENHRY, CDR2 SYGVKD. This CDR3 is 18 amino acids long.

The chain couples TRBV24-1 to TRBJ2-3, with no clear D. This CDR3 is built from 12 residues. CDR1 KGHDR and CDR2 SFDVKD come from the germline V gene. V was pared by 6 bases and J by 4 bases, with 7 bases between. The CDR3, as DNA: TGTGCCACCAGTCTCGCCGCAGATACGCAGTATTTT. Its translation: CATSLAADTQYF.

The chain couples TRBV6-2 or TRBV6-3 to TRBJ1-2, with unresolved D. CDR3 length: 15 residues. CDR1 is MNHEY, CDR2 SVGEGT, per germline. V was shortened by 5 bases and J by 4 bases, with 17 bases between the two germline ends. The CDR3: CASSLAMARGYGYTF. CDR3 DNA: TGTGCCAGCAGTCTTGCGATGGCCCGAGGCTATGGCTACACCTTC.

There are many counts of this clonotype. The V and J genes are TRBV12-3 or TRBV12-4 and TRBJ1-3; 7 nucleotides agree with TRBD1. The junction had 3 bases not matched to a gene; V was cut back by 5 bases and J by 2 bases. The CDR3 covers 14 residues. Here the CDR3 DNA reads TGTGCCAGCAGTCAGGGGGACACTGGAAACACCATATATTTT. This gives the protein CASSQGDTGNTIYF.

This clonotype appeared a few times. CDR3 amino acids: CAWSAGLLANEKLFF. The CDR3, as DNA: TGTGCCTGGAGCGCGGGACTCCTGGCGAATGAAAAACTGTTTTTT. This chain links TRBV30 with TRBJ1-4, with D possibly TRBD1 on 5 matching bases. The CDR3 covers 15 residues. From germline, CDR1 is GTSNPN and CDR2 SVGIG (reference sequence). V shed 3 bases and J shed 5 bases, with 16 bases lying between them.

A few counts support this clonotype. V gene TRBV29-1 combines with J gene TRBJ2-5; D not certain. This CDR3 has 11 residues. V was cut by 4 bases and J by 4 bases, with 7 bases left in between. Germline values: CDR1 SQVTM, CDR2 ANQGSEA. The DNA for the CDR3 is TGCAGCGTTGTGTGGAGAGAGACCCAGTACTTC. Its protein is CSVVWRETQYF.